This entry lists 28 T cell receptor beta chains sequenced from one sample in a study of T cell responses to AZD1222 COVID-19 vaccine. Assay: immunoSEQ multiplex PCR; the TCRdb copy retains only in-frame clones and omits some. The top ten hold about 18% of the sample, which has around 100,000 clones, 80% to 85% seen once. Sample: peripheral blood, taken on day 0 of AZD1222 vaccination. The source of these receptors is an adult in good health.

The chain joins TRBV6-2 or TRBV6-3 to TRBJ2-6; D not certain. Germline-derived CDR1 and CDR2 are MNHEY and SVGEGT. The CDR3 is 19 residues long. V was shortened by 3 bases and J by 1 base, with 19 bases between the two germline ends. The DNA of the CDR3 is TGTGCCAGCAGTTATCCCCCGACCGTCCCATTTTCTGGGGCCAACGTCCTGACTTTC. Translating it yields CASSYPPTVPFSGANVLTF.

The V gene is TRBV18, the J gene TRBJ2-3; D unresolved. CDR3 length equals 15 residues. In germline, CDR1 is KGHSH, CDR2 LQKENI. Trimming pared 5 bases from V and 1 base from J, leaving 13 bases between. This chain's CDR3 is CASSKAGLGTDTQYF. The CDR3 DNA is TGTGCCAGCTCAAAAGCCGGTCTCGGCACAGATACGCAGTATTTT.

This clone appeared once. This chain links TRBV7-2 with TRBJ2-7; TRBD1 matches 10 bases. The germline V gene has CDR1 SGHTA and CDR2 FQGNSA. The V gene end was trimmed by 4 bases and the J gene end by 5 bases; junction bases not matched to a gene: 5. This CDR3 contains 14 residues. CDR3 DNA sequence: TGTGCCAGCAGCTCCAGACAGGGGGCGGACGAGCAGTACTTC. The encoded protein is CASSSRQGADEQYF.

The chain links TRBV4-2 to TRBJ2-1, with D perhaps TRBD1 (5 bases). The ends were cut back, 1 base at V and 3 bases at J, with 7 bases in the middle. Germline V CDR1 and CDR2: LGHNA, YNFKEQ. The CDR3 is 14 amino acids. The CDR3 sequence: CASSQGQIYNEQFF. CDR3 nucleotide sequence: TGTGCCAGCAGCCAAGGACAGATCTACAATGAGCAGTTCTTC.

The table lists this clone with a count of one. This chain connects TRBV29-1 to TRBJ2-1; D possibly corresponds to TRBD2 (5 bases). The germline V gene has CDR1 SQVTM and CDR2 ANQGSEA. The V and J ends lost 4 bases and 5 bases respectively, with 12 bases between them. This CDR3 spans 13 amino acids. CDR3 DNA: TGCAGCGTTGTAAGTCTAGCTAACAATGAGCAGTTCTTC. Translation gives CSVVSLANNEQFF.

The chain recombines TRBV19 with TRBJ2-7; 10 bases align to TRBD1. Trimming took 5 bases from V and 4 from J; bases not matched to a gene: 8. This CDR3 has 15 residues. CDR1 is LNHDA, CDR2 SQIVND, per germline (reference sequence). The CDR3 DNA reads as TGTGCCAGTAGTGGGCCCGGGACAGGGGATTACGAGCAGTACTTC. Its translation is CASSGPGTGDYEQYF.

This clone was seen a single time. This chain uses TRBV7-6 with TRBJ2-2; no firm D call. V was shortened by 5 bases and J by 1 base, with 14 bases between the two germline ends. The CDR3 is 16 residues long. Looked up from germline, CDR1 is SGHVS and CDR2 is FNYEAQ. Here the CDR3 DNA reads TGTGCCAGCAGCCCCCTTACAGCCATGAACACCGGGGAGCTGTTTTTT. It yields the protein CASSPLTAMNTGELFF.

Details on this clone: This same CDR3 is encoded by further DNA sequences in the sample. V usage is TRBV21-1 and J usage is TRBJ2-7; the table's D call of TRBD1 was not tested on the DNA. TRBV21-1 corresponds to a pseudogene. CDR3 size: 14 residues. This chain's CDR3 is CASSKVPGNYEQYF. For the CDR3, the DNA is TGTGCCAGCAGTAAAGTTCCAGGGAACTACGAGCAGTACTTC.

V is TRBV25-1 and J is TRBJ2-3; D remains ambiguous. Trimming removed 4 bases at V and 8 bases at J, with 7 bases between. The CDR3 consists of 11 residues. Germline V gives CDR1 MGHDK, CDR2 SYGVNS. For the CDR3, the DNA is TGTGCCAGCAGTGGTCTGGCTACGCAGTATTTT. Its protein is CASSGLATQYF.

As DNA, the CDR3 is TGTGCCAGCAGCCAAGGGGAGTTCAATCAGCCCCAGCATTTT. It translates to CASSQGEFNQPQHF. J is TRBJ1-5 and V is TRBV3-1 (or the pseudogene TRBV3-2); no definite D call. Germline V CDR1 and CDR2: LGHDT, YNNKEL (reference sequence). The V end lost 1 base, the J end lost 3 bases, and 7 bases lay between the germline ends. There are 14 residues in the CDR3.

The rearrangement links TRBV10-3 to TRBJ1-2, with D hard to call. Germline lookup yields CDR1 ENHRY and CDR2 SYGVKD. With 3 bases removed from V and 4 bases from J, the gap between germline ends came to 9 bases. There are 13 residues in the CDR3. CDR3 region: CAISEKGGYGYTF. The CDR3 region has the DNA TGTGCCATCAGTGAAAAGGGTGGCTATGGCTACACCTTC.

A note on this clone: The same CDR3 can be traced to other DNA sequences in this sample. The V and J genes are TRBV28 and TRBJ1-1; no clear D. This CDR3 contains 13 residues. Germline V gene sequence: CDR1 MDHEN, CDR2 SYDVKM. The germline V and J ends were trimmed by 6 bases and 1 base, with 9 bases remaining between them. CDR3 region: CASSFRRNTEAFF. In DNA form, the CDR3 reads TGTGCCAGCAGCTTCAGGAGGAACACTGAAGCTTTCTTT.

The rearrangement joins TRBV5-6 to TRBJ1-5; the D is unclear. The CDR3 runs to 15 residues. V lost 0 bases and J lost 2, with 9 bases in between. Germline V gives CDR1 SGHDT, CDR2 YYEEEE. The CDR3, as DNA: TGTGCCAGCAGCTTGGGTTCGGCGGGCAATCAGCCCCAGCATTTT. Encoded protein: CASSLGSAGNQPQHF. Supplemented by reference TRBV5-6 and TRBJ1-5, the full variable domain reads DAGVTQSPTHLIKTRGQQVTLRCSPKSGHDTVSWYQQALGQGPQFIFQYYEEEERQRGNFPDRFSGHQFPNYSSELNVNALLLGDSALYLCASSLGSAGNQPQHFGDGTRLSIL.

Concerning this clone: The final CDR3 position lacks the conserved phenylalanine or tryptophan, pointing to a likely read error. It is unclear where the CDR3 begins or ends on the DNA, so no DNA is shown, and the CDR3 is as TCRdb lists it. The CDR3 sequence: CASSQGTSGMST. V and J are TRBV13 and TRBJ2-7; the table's D gene call, TRBD2, was not cross checked with the DNA. The CDR3 adds up to 12 amino acids, both ends counted. In germline, CDR1 is PRHDT, CDR2 FYEKMQ (reference sequence).

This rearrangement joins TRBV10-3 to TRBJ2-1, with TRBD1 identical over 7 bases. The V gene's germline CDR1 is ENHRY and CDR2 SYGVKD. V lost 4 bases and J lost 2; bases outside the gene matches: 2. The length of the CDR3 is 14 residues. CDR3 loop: CAISADRTYNEQFF. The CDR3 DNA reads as TGTGCCATCAGTGCGGACAGGACCTACAATGAGCAGTTCTTC.

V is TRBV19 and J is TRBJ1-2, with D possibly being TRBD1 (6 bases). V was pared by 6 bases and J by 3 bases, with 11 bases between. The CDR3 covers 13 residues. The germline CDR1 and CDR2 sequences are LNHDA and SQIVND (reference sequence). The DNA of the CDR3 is TGTGCCAGTAGGGTGGCAGGGGACTATGGCTACACCTTC. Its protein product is CASRVAGDYGYTF.

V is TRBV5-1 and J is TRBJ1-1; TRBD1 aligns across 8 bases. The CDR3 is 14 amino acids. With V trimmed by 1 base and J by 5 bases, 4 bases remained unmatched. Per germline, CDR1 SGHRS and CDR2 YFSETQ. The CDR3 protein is CASSLPGGGTEAFF. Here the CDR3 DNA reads TGCGCCAGCAGCTTGCCAGGGGGCGGGACTGAAGCTTTCTTT.

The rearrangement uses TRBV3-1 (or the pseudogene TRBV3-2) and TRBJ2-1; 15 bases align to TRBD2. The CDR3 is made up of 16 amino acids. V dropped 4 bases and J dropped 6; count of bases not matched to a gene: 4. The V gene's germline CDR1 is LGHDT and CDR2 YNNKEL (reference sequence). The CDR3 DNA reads TGTGCCAGCAGCCCTGGACTAGCGGGAGGGCTCAATGAGCAGTTCTTC. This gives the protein CASSPGLAGGLNEQFF.

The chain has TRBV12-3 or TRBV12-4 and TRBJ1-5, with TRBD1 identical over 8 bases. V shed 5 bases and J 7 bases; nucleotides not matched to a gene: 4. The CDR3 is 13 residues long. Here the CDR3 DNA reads TGTGCCAGCAGTCTAGGACAGGGCCAGCCCCAGCATTTT. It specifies CASSLGQGQPQHF.

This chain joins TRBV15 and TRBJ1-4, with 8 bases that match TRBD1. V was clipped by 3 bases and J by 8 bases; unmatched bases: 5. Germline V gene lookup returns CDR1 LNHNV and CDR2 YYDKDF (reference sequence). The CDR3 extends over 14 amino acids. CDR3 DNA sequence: TGTGCCACCAGCAGCCAGGGGGCCCTAGAAAAACTGTTTTTT. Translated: CATSSQGALEKLFF.

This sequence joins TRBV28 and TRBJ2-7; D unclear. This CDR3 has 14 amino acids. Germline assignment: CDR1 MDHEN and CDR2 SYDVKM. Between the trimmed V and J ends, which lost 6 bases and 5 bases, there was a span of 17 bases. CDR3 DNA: TGTGCCAGCAGGTCCCTAACCGCCCGGGACGAGCAGTACTTC. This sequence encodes CASRSLTARDEQYF. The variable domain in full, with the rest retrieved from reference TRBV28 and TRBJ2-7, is DVKVTQSSRYLVKRTGEKVFLECVQDMDHENMFWYRQDPGLGLRLIYFSYDVKMKEKGDIPEGYSVSREKKERFSLILESASTNQTSMYLCASRSLTARDEQYFGPGTRLTVT.

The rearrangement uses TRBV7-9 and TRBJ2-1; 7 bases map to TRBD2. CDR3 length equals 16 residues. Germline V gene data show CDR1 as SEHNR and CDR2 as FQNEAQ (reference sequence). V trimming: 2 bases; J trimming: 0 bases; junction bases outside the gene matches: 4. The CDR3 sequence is CASSLSGISSYNEQFF. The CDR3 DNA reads TGTGCCAGCAGCTTAAGCGGGATTAGCTCCTACAATGAGCAGTTCTTC.

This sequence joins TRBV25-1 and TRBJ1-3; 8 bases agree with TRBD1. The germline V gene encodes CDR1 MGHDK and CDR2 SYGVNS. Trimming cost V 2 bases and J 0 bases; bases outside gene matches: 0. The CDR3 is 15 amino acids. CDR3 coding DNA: TGTGCCAGCAGTGAAGGACAGGGCTCTGGAAACACCATATATTTT. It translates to CASSEGQGSGNTIYF.

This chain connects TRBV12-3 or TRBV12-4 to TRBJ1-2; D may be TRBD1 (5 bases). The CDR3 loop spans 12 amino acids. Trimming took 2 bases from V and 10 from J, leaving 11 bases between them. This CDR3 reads CASSLMGDAYTF. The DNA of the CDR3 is TGTGCCAGCAGTTTAATGGGGGACGCCTACACCTTC.

CDR3 loop: CASTNVKGGLRYGYTF. The CDR3 region has the DNA TGTGCCAGTACTAACGTCAAGGGGGGTTTGCGCTATGGCTACACCTTC. V is TRBV19 and J is TRBJ1-2, with a possible D match to TRBD1 (6 bases). Germline V lookup: CDR1 LNHDA, CDR2 SQIVND (reference sequence). This CDR3 has 16 amino acids. The ends were cut back, 7 bases at V and 4 bases at J, with 22 bases in the middle.

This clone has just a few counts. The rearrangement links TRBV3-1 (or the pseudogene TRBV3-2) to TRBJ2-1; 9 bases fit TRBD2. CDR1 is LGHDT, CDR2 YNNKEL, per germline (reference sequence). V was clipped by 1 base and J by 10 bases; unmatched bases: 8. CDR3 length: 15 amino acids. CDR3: CASSQASGVVREQFF. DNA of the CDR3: TGTGCCAGCAGCCAAGCTAGCGGGGTGGTTCGCGAGCAGTTCTTC.

The CDR3 loop is CASSPDRSTDTQYF. Here the CDR3 DNA reads TGTGCCAGCTCACCGGACAGATCCACAGATACGCAGTATTTT. The chain carries TRBV18 and TRBJ2-3; maybe TRBD1 (6 bases). The germline V gene has CDR1 KGHSH and CDR2 LQKENI. Trimming stripped 3 bases from V and 2 bases from J, with 9 bases between. The CDR3 covers 14 residues.

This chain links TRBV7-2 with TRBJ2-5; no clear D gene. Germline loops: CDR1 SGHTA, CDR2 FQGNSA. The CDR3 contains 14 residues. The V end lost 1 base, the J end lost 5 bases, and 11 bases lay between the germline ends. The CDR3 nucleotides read TGTGCCAGCAGCTTAGACGGCAGGCGGGAGACCCAGTACTTC. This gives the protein CASSLDGRRETQYF.